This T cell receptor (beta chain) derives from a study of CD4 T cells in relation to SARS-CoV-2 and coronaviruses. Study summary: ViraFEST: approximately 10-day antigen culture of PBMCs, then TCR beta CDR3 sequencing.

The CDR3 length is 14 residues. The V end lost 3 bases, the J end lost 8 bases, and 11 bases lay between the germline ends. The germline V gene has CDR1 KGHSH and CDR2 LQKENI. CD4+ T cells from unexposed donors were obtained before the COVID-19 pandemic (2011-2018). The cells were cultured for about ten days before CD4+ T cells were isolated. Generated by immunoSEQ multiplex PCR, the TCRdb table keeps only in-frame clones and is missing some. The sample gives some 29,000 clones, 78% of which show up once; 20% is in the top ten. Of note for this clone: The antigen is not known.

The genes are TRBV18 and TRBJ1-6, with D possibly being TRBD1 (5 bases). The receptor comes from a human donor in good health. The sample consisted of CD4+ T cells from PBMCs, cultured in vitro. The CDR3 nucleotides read TGTGCCAGCTCACCCGGCAGAGGGGATTCACCCCTCCACTTT. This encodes CASSPGRGDSPLHF.